Listed here are 27 T cell receptor beta chains from one sample, sequenced in a study of Ad26.COV2.S vaccination and SARS-CoV-2 variants. The assay was immunoSEQ multiplex PCR, and TCRdb's table has in-frame clones only and misses some. The sample lists approximately 300,000 clones, around 84% occurring once. Documented treatment: approximately 18 received Ad26.COV2.S at low or high dose, single or two shots; 5 received placebo; per-sample allocation not given. After the first vaccine or placebo injection, samples were drawn on day 63. This specimen consisted of peripheral blood, obtained in a trial of Ad26.COV2.S vaccine versus placebo. The source is a person between 18 and 59 years old who received the Ad26.COV2.S COVID-19 vaccine or a placebo.

This chain connects TRBV10-3 to TRBJ1-2, with D uncertain. The V gene lost 6 bases and the J gene lost 8 bases, with 16 bases spanning the gap. CDR3 length: 13 residues. Per the germline V gene, CDR1 is ENHRY and CDR2 is SYGVKD. CDR3 sequence: CAISILPEIGYTF. The CDR3 DNA reads as TGTGCCATCAGCATACTCCCCGAGATCGGCTACACCTTC.

As concerns this clone: This sample includes further DNA sequences coding for the same CDR3. V and J are TRBV5-1 and TRBJ1-3; D ambiguous. V lost 4 bases and J 0 bases, leaving 5 bases between the germline ends. Per the germline V gene, CDR1 is SGHRS and CDR2 is YFSETQ. This CDR3 contains 13 residues. The CDR3 loop reads CASSRTSGNTIYF. DNA of the CDR3: TGCGCCAGCAGCCGAACCTCTGGAAACACCATATATTTT.

The chain couples TRBV13 to TRBJ1-2, with 8 bases aligning to TRBD1. The CDR3 runs to 19 residues. The V gene end was trimmed by 4 bases and the J gene end by 4 bases; junction bases not matched to a gene: 20. The V gene's germline CDR1 is PRHDT and CDR2 FYEKMQ (reference sequence). The CDR3: CASSSRSGRGRMGGYGYTF. In DNA form, the CDR3 reads TGTGCCAGCAGCTCCCGTTCGGGCAGGGGGCGGATGGGGGGCTATGGCTACACCTTC.

The chain carries TRBV7-8 and TRBJ1-5, with 10 nucleotides matching TRBD1. This CDR3 has 14 amino acids. Germline assignment: CDR1 SGHVS and CDR2 FQNEAQ. The V gene end was trimmed by 5 bases and the J gene end by 4 bases; junction bases not matched to a gene: 2. CDR3 region: CASSPGQGNQPQHF. CDR3 coding DNA: TGTGCCAGCAGCCCGGGACAGGGGAATCAGCCCCAGCATTTT.

This rearrangement joins TRBV10-3 to TRBJ1-1; no clear D. Germline values: CDR1 ENHRY, CDR2 SYGVKD. With 7 bases removed from V and 5 bases from J, the gap between germline ends came to 14 bases. The CDR3 spans 13 residues. Here the CDR3 reads CAITGNSGTEAFF. CDR3 nucleotide sequence: TGTGCCATCACGGGGAATAGTGGAACTGAAGCTTTCTTT.

The chain combines TRBV18 with TRBJ2-1; no clear D. Trimming removed 3 bases from V and 0 bases from J, with 9 bases in between. Germline CDR1 and CDR2: KGHSH and LQKENI. The CDR3 has 15 amino acids. CDR3 coding DNA: TGTGCCAGCTCACCGGCGGCGATCTCCTACAATGAGCAGTTCTTC. Amino acids: CASSPAAISYNEQFF.

The genes are TRBV4-1 and TRBJ1-2, with D unclear. The CDR3 covers 14 residues. Trimming shortened V by 7 bases and J by 5 bases, and 17 bases separated the two germline ends. The germline gives CDR1 MGHRA, CDR2 YSYEKL. The CDR3 loop reads CASNSDRAMYGYTF. The CDR3 coding sequence is TGCGCCAGCAACTCGGACCGGGCTATGTATGGCTACACCTTC.

This clone was picked up one time. This chain uses TRBV6-5 with TRBJ2-1; D may be TRBD1 (6 bases). Trimming stripped 6 bases from V and 0 bases from J, with 12 bases between. Germline CDR1 reads MNHEY; CDR2 reads SVGAGI. The CDR3 consists of 15 residues. CDR3 protein: CASRGGQSSYNEQFF. The CDR3 DNA is TGTGCCAGCAGAGGTGGACAGAGCTCCTACAATGAGCAGTTCTTC.

The chain carries TRBV29-1 and TRBJ2-3, with no clear D. This CDR3 region has 14 residues. Germline V gene lookup returns CDR1 SQVTM and CDR2 ANQGSEA. V lost 8 bases to trimming and J lost 2 bases, with 17 bases between them. The CDR3: CSTLAQSHTDTQYF. DNA of the CDR3: TGCAGCACTCTGGCCCAATCACACACAGATACGCAGTATTTT.

The chain couples TRBV6-1 to TRBJ2-1; 7 bases map to TRBD2. This CDR3 region has 14 residues. The J segment lost 6 bases and the V segment lost 4 bases, leaving 6 bases of the junction unmatched. The germline V gene has CDR1 MNHNS and CDR2 SASEGT. CDR3 amino acids: CASSGAGRGNEQFF. CDR3 nucleotides: TGTGCCAGCAGTGGAGCGGGGCGTGGCAATGAGCAGTTCTTC.

V is TRBV4-2 and J is TRBJ1-1; TRBD1 might be the D (6 bases). This CDR3 region has 13 residues. Germline CDR1 LGHNA, CDR2 YNFKEQ. Trimming removed 4 bases from V and 9 bases from J, with 15 bases in between. This chain's CDR3 is CASSLLGGGQAFF. The DNA of the CDR3 is TGTGCCAGCAGCCTCCTCGGCGGGGGGCAAGCTTTCTTT.

The chain uses TRBV5-1 and TRBJ2-5; 7 nucleotides line up with TRBD1. CDR3 size: 15 residues. With 4 bases clipped from V and 3 bases from J, the junction kept 9 bases outside the gene matches. Germline values: CDR1 SGHRS, CDR2 YFSETQ. CDR3 sequence reads: CASSTRSGTEETQYF. The CDR3 DNA sequence: TGCGCCAGCAGCACCCGTTCCGGGACAGAAGAGACCCAGTACTTC.

The genes are TRBV3-1 (or the pseudogene TRBV3-2) and TRBJ1-6, with D possibly matching TRBD1 (5 bases). CDR1 is LGHDT, CDR2 YNNKEL, per germline (reference sequence). V lost 1 base to trimming and J lost 5 bases, with 15 bases between them. CDR3 length: 17 amino acids. The chain's CDR3 is CASSQVWQGKNNSPLHF. The DNA for the CDR3 is TGTGCCAGCAGCCAAGTCTGGCAGGGAAAGAATAATTCACCCCTCCACTTT.

The chain links TRBV3-1 (or the pseudogene TRBV3-2) to TRBJ2-1; no firm D call. The V gene lost 0 bases and the J gene lost 12 bases, with 6 bases spanning the gap. Germline CDR1 and CDR2: LGHDT and YNNKEL (reference sequence). CDR3 size: 11 residues. This chain's CDR3 is CASSQDRRQFF. The DNA of the CDR3 is TGTGCCAGCAGCCAAGATAGGAGGCAGTTCTTC.

V and J are TRBV13 and TRBJ2-7; 9 bases align to TRBD1. The CDR3 is made up of 18 amino acids. Unmatched junction bases numbered 20, after V lost 5 bases and J lost 6 bases. Germline CDR1 and CDR2: PRHDT and FYEKMQ (reference sequence). The CDR3 here is CASSIRKTGGLQMREQYF. The CDR3 region has the DNA TGTGCCAGCAGCATCCGAAAGACAGGGGGTCTACAAATGCGCGAGCAGTACTTC.

This clone was detected a few times. An end of the junction does not agree with germline; a read error may underlie this. J is TRBJ1-2 and V is TRBV14; D perhaps matches TRBD1 (6 bases). CDR1 is SGHDN and CDR2 is FVKESK in the germline V gene. This CDR3 comprises 13 residues. For the CDR3, the DNA is TGTGCCACCAGCAAGGGGGTTAACTATGGCTACACCTTC. It translates to CATSKGVNYGYTF.

The rearrangement links TRBV5-6 to TRBJ2-3; 10 bases are shared with TRBD2. CDR1 and CDR2 (germline): SGHDT, YYEEEE. Trimming took 0 bases from V and 2 from J; bases not matched to a gene: 6. CDR3 size: 17 residues. CDR3: CASSLVLAGPLTDTQYF. In DNA, the CDR3 is TGTGCCAGCAGCTTGGTACTAGCGGGGCCCCTCACAGATACGCAGTATTTT.

This clone turned up a few times. The chain carries TRBV4-3 and TRBJ1-1, with unresolved D. The CDR3 consists of 13 residues. Germline assignment: CDR1 LGHNA and CDR2 YSLEER. Trimming shortened V by 2 bases and J by 5 bases, and 9 bases separated the two germline ends. The CDR3 DNA reads TGCGCCAGCAGCCAACAAACGGAAACTGAAGCTTTCTTT. It encodes CASSQQTETEAFF.

The J gene is TRBJ2-5, the V gene TRBV9; D not certain. Germline-derived CDR1 and CDR2 are SGDLS and YYNGEE. This CDR3 contains 16 residues. V was trimmed by 4 bases and J by 2 bases, leaving 18 bases between them. CDR3 in DNA: TGTGCCAGCAGCCCCGCCGGGCTCTCACAACAAGAGACCCAGTACTTC. This translates into CASSPAGLSQQETQYF. Looking up the rest from reference TRBV9 and TRBJ2-5 gives the full variable domain: DSGVTQTPKHLITATGQRVTLRCSPRSGDLSVYWYQQSLDQGLQFLIQYYNGEERAKGNILERFSAQQFPDLHSELNLSSLELGDSALYFCASSPAGLSQQETQYFGPGTRLLVL.

In this sample, this clone turned up a few times. The chain carries TRBV6-7 and TRBJ1-5; TRBD1 aligns across 7 bases. TRBV6-7 is sorted into the ORF group, with uncertain function. CDR3 length equals 16 residues. The V gene end was trimmed by 2 bases and the J gene end by 5 bases; junction bases not matched to a gene: 9. In DNA, the CDR3 is TGTGCCAGCAGTTACCCAATCCGGGACAGTGATCAGCCCCAGCATTTT. Translation gives CASSYPIRDSDQPQHF.

This sequence joins TRBV7-8 and TRBJ2-1, with TRBD2 identical over 9 bases. Germline V lookup: CDR1 SGHVS, CDR2 FQNEAQ. V gave up 4 bases and J gave up 1 base; unmatched junction bases: 5. CDR3 length: 16 amino acids. Here the CDR3 DNA reads TGTGCCAGCAGCTCTAGCGGGGCGAGGTCCTACAATGAGCAGTTCTTC. It specifies CASSSSGARSYNEQFF.

The genes are TRBV4-3 and TRBJ2-3; D ambiguous. Trimming cost V 0 bases and J 4 bases, with 17 bases left between them. The CDR3 spans 17 residues. Germline CDR1 and CDR2: LGHNA and YSLEER. CDR3 sequence: CASSQEWARYTPDTQYF. CDR3 sequence (DNA): TGCGCCAGCAGCCAAGAATGGGCGAGATACACCCCAGATACGCAGTATTTT.

The chain uses TRBV7-9 and TRBJ1-1; D is ambiguous. V was trimmed by 6 bases and J by 8 bases, leaving 13 bases between them. Germline values: CDR1 SEHNR, CDR2 FQNEAQ (reference sequence). This CDR3 has 12 amino acids. The CDR3 nucleotides are TGTGCCAGCAGATACCTCGAACCCGAAGCTTTCTTT. It is translated as CASRYLEPEAFF.

This clone was seen only a few times. The chain couples TRBV3-1 (or the pseudogene TRBV3-2) to TRBJ1-5, with TRBD1 matching 7 bases. Trimming took 4 bases from V and 4 from J; bases not matched to a gene: 4. CDR3 length: 14 residues. Germline lookup yields CDR1 LGHDT and CDR2 YNNKEL (reference sequence). The chain's CDR3 is CASSPSGGNQPQHF. The CDR3 bases are TGTGCCAGCAGCCCATCAGGGGGAAATCAGCCCCAGCATTTT.

Only one count was recorded for this clone. This chain links TRBV6-5 with TRBJ2-7, with TRBD2 as a possible D gene (5 bases). The germline gives CDR1 MNHEY, CDR2 SVGAGI. V lost 2 bases to trimming and J lost 3 bases, with 8 bases between them. This CDR3 spans 13 amino acids. The CDR3 sequence: CASSYREGYEQYF. The CDR3 DNA reads as TGTGCCAGCAGTTACCGCGAGGGCTACGAGCAGTACTTC.

This clone was counted only a few times. CDR3 nucleotide sequence: TGTGCCAGCAGCTTAAAAGGGGGAGGCACTGAAGCTTTCTTT. It encodes CASSLKGGGTEAFF. The chain couples TRBV7-9 to TRBJ1-1; TRBD1 might be the D (6 bases). V dropped 2 bases and J dropped 4 bases, with 11 bases sitting between them. CDR3 length: 14 residues. Germline CDR1 reads SEHNR; CDR2 reads FQNEAQ (reference sequence).

V is TRBV6-5 and J is TRBJ1-2, with D unresolved. Germline values: CDR1 MNHEY, CDR2 SVGAGI. This CDR3 region has 11 residues. The V end lost 8 bases, the J end lost 7 bases, and 11 bases lay between the germline ends. In nucleotides, the CDR3 is TGTGCCAGCCGGGAATTGGGTGGCTACACCTTC. It specifies CASRELGGYTF.